A single sample gave rise to the 5 T cell receptor beta chains below, sequenced in a study of cytomegalovirus exposure and HLA in healthy donors. PCR used 60 Vbeta primers and 13 Jbeta primers. Sequencing used immunoSEQ multiplex PCR; TCRdb keeps in-frame clones, though not all of them. The table lists 310,000 or so clones, 70% to 90% of them singletons, with roughly 2.3% in the top ten. Sequencing input: PBMCs. The receptors stem from a woman between 18 and 30 years old in good health and CMV-seronegative.

The chain employs TRBV29-1 and TRBJ2-7; possibly TRBD1 for D (6 bases). The CDR3 runs to 13 residues. The germline V gene has CDR1 SQVTM and CDR2 ANQGSEA. V lost 5 bases and J lost 3, with 14 bases in between. The CDR3 reads CSVYGTSGYEQYF. The CDR3 nucleotides are TGCAGCGTTTATGGGACATCTGGCTACGAGCAGTACTTC.

The rearrangement links TRBV27 to TRBJ2-7; maybe TRBD2 (6 bases). V shed 5 bases and J shed 1 base, with 18 bases lying between them. The V gene's germline CDR1 is MNHEY and CDR2 SMNVEV (reference sequence). The CDR3 length is 16 residues. The CDR3 DNA reads TGTGCCAGCAGTGAGACCGTGGGGGGTAGTTCCTACGAGCAGTACTTC. Residues: CASSETVGGSSYEQYF.

Worth noting for this clone: Other nucleotide sequences in the sample specify the same CDR3. The chain employs TRBV6-4 and TRBJ1-6, with D unresolved. Looked up from germline, CDR1 is MRHNA and CDR2 is SNTAGT. This CDR3 comprises 13 residues. The V end lost 3 bases, the J end lost 13 bases, and 13 bases lay between the germline ends. This CDR3 is CASSEEVGSPLHF. In DNA, the CDR3 is TGTGCCAGCAGTGAAGAGGTTGGTTCCCCCCTCCACTTT.

The rearrangement links TRBV7-3 to TRBJ1-1; D remains unclear. The germline V gene has CDR1 SGHTA and CDR2 FQGTGA. The CDR3 spans 14 residues. Trimming removed 2 bases from V and 1 base from J, with 8 bases in between. In DNA, the CDR3 is TGTGCCAGCAGCTTACGGGGAAAGAACACTGAAGCTTTCTTT. Translating it yields CASSLRGKNTEAFF.

This clone was observed a few times. The rearrangement links TRBV9 to TRBJ1-2; D is undetermined. The V gene's germline CDR1 is SGDLS and CDR2 YYNGEE. The CDR3 sequence is 11 residues long. Trimming stripped 3 bases from V and 4 bases from J, with 4 bases between. The CDR3 protein is CASSGSYGYTF. The CDR3 bases are TGTGCCAGCAGCGGCAGCTATGGCTACACCTTC. The full variable domain, its missing parts supplied by reference TRBV9 and TRBJ1-2, is DSGVTQTPKHLITATGQRVTLRCSPRSGDLSVYWYQQSLDQGLQFLIQYYNGEERAKGNILERFSAQQFPDLHSELNLSSLELGDSALYFCASSGSYGYTFGSGTRLTVV.